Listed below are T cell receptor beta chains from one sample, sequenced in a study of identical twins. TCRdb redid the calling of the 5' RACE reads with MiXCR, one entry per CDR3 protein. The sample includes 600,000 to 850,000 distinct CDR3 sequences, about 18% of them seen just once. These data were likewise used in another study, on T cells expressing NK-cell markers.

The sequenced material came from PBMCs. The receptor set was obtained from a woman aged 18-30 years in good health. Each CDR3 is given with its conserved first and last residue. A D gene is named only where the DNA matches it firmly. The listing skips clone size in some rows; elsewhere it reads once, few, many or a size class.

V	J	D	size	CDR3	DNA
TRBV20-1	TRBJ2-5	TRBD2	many	CSAPRGRETQYF	TGCAGTGCTCCCCGCGGGAGAGAGACCCAGTACTTC
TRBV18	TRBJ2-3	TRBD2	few	CASSPPAGVLTDTQYF	TGTGCCAGCTCACCACCAGCGGGGGTACTCACAGATACGCAGTATTTT
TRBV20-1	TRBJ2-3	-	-	CSVSAGDRTDTQYF	TGCAGTGTTTCCGCAGGGGATCGCACAGATACGCAGTATTTT
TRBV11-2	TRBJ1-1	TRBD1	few	CASSLLWDRGDTNTEAFF	TGTGCCAGCAGTTTGCTGTGGGACAGGGGTGATACGAACACTGAAGCTTTCTTT
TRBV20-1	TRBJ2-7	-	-	CSAIFPRGDREQYF	TGCAGTGCTATTTTCCCCAGGGGCGACCGCGAGCAGTACTTC
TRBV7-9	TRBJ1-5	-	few	CASSGGDGNQPQHF	TGTGCCAGCAGCGGGGGGGACGGGAATCAGCCCCAGCATTTT
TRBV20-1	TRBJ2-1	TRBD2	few	CSAHLTSGGVGEQFF	TGCAGTGCTCACCTAACTAGCGGGGGTGTAGGTGAGCAGTTCTTC
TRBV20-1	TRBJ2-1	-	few	CSAIGNEQFF	TGCAGTGCTATTGGGAATGAGCAGTTCTTC
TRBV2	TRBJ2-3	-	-	CASLADTQYF	TGTGCCAGCCTGGCAGATACGCAGTATTTT
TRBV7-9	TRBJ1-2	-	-	CASSLATQGYGYTF	TGTGCCAGCAGCTTAGCGACACAGGGCTATGGCTACACCTTC
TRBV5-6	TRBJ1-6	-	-	CASSFDWNSPLHF	TGTGCCAGCAGCTTTGACTGGAATTCACCCCTCCACTTT
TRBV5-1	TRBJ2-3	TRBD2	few	CASGGLAGADTQYF	TGCGCCAGCGGCGGACTAGCGGGAGCAGATACGCAGTATTTT
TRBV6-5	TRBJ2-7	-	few	CASSYRQSSYEQYF	TGTGCCAGCAGTTACCGACAGAGCTCCTACGAGCAGTACTTC
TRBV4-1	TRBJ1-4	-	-	CASSQEILSGEKLFF	TGCGCCAGCAGCCAAGAGATTTTGTCTGGGGAAAAACTGTTTTTT
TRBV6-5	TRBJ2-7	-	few	CASSYSGVQTYEQYF	TGTGCCAGCAGTTACTCGGGGGTACAGACCTACGAGCAGTACTTC
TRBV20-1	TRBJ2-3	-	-	CSASRGGPTDTQYF	TGCAGTGCTAGTAGGGGGGGCCCCACAGATACGCAGTATTTT
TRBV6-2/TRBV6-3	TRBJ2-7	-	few	CASNSLDPVSYEQYF	TGTGCCAGCAATTCTCTTGACCCCGTCTCCTACGAGCAGTACTTC